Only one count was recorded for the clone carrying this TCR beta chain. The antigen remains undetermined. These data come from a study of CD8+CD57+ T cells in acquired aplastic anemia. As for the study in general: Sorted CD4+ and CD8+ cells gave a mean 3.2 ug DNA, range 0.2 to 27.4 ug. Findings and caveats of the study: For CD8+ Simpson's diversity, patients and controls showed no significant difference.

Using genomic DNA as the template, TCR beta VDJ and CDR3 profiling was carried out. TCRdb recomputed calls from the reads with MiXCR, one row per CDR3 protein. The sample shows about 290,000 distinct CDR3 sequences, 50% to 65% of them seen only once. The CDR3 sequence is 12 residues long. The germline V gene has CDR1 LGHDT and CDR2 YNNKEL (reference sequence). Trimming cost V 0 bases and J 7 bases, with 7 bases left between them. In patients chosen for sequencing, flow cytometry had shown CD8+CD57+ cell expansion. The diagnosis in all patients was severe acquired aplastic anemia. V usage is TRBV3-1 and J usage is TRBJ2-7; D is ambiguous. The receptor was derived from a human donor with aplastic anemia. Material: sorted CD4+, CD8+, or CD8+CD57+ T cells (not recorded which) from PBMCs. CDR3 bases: TGTGCCAGCAGCCAAGATCGGTGGGAGCAGTACTTC. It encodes CASSQDRWEQYF.